Many counts were recorded for the clone carrying this T cell receptor beta chain. A much larger clonotype is one base distant, so this may be a read error. Germline CDR1 and CDR2: SSHAT and FNYEAQ (reference sequence). The CDR3 is 14 amino acids. MiXCR was run by TCRdb on the 5' RACE reads, yielding one entry per CDR3 protein. The repertoire consists of more than 20,000 distinct CDR3 sequences, with about 13% occurring once and the leading ten covering around 5.9%. This sample is part of a study of neurological immune-mediated disorders. Time point described: technical triplicate 1. The sorted libraries started from approximately 1 million CD4+ or CD8+ T cells.

V gene TRBV7-7 combines with J gene TRBJ2-2, with 7 bases matching TRBD2. Sequencing used CD4+ T cells from blood. The sequence came from a female donor with HTLV-1-associated myelopathy (HAM/TSP). Here the CDR3 DNA reads TGTGCTAGCAGCACTAGCGCGAACACCGGGGAGATGTTTTTT. It is translated as CASSTSANTGEMFF.